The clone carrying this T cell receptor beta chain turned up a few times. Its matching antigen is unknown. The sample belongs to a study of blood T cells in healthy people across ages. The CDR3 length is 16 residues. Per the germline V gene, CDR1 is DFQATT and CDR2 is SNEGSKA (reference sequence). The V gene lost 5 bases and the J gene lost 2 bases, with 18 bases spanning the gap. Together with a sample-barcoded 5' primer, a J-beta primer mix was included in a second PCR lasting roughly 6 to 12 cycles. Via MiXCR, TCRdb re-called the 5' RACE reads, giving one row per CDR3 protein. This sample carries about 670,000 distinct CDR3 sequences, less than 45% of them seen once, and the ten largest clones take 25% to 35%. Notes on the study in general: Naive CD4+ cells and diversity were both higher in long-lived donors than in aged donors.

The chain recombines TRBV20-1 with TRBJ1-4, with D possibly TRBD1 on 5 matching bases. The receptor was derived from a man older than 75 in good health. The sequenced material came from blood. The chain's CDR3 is CSALRGYGSTNEKLFF. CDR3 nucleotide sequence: TGCAGTGCTCTAAGGGGTTATGGGTCGACTAATGAAAAACTGTTTTTT.